This entry lists 25 T cell receptor beta chains sequenced from one sample in a study of OX40 agonist ivuxolimab in advanced cancers. The repertoire was sequenced with immunoSEQ multiplex PCR; TCRdb's copy has only in-frame clones and lacks some. The sample carries about 77,000 clones, approximately 92% recorded once. This specimen consisted of CD4+ or CD8+ T cells sorted from blood, obtained in a trial of the OX40 agonist ivuxolimab. These receptors came from an adult with an advanced solid tumor such as melanoma, head and neck, liver or kidney cancer.

The CDR3 sequence: CASRPEDRTSSYEQYF. CDR3 DNA: TGTGCAAGTCGCCCAGAGGACAGGACGAGCTCCTACGAGCAGTACTTC. The chain joins TRBV12-2 to TRBJ2-7; TRBD1 is the table's D call, not checked against the DNA. TRBV12-2 is reported as a pseudogene. The CDR3 loop spans 16 amino acids.

V usage is TRBV5-1 and J usage is TRBJ2-1; possible D gene TRBD1, 5 bases. Deletions cut 0 bases from V and 10 bases from J, with 8 bases between. Germline V lookup: CDR1 SGHRS, CDR2 YFSETQ. The CDR3 sequence is 12 residues long. In DNA, the CDR3 is TGCGCCAGCAGCTTGGAGCAGGGAGAGCAGTTCTTC. Its protein product is CASSLEQGEQFF.

V and J are TRBV5-1 and TRBJ2-4, with D perhaps matching TRBD1 (7 bases). Germline assignment: CDR1 SGHRS and CDR2 YFSETQ. This CDR3 region has 14 residues. Deletions cut 4 bases from V and 8 bases from J, with 16 bases between. DNA of the CDR3: TGCGCCAGCAGCCCCACCCAGGGGGAGGACATTCAGTACTTC. Its translation: CASSPTQGEDIQYF.

This clone appeared a few times. The rearrangement joins TRBV18 to TRBJ1-5; D not certain. The CDR3 has 14 residues. Germline V gives CDR1 KGHSH, CDR2 LQKENI. V was clipped by 4 bases and J by 7 bases, with 14 bases between them. Written as DNA, the CDR3 is TGTGCCAGCTCACTAGACCTTTCCCGGCAGCCCCAGCATTTT. Its translation: CASSLDLSRQPQHF.

This rearrangement joins TRBV10-2 to TRBJ1-1, with D possibly matching TRBD1 (5 bases). V was shortened by 2 bases and J by 5 bases, with 15 bases between the two germline ends. The CDR3 has 15 residues. The germline V gene has CDR1 WSHSY and CDR2 SAAADI. The CDR3 loop reads CASSEVLRGGTEAFF. CDR3 in DNA: TGCGCCAGCAGTGAGGTTTTGCGGGGCGGGACTGAAGCTTTCTTT.

CDR3 residues: CASSLKGGSYNSPLHF. The DNA of the CDR3 is TGTGCCAGCAGCTTGAAGGGAGGGTCCTATAATTCACCCCTCCACTTT. The chain joins TRBV5-6 to TRBJ1-6; D unresolved. The germline V gene has CDR1 SGHDT and CDR2 YYEEEE. This CDR3 comprises 16 residues. Trimming shortened V by 1 base and J by 1 base, and 9 bases separated the two germline ends.

J is TRBJ1-1 and V is TRBV6-1; TRBD1 might be the D (5 bases). The germline V gene has CDR1 MNHNS and CDR2 SASEGT. Trimming stripped 7 bases from V and 7 bases from J, with 16 bases between. CDR3 length: 13 residues. This chain's CDR3 is CASIRAGTNEAFF. CDR3 DNA sequence: TGTGCCAGCATTAGGGCAGGGACCAATGAAGCTTTCTTT.

This clone occurred a few times. The chain joins TRBV9 to TRBJ2-1, with D perhaps TRBD2 (5 bases). Germline V gene lookup returns CDR1 SGDLS and CDR2 YYNGEE. The CDR3 runs 13 residues. Trimming pared 4 bases from V and 3 bases from J, leaving 8 bases between. The CDR3 here is CASSSGLYNEQFF. DNA for the CDR3: TGTGCCAGCAGCTCCGGACTCTACAATGAGCAGTTCTTC.

This rearrangement joins TRBV6-5 to TRBJ2-1, with TRBD2 identical over 11 bases. J was trimmed by 10 bases and V by 6 bases; bases with no gene match: 5. The CDR3 is made up of 13 amino acids. Looked up from germline, CDR1 is MNHEY and CDR2 is SVGAGI. The CDR3 DNA reads as TGTGCCAGCAGATTAAGACTAGCGGGAGAGCAGTTCTTC. It encodes CASRLRLAGEQFF.

V gene TRBV15 combines with J gene TRBJ2-7; 8 positions match TRBD2. V lost 1 base, J lost 3 bases, and 14 bases stayed unmatched. The CDR3 totals 18 residues. CDR1 LNHNV and CDR2 YYDKDF come from the germline V gene (reference sequence). CDR3 region: CATSRVGYGRGPGYEQYF. The CDR3 region has the DNA TGTGCCACCAGCAGAGTTGGCTACGGGAGGGGCCCGGGCTACGAGCAGTACTTC.

The chain has TRBV30 and TRBJ1-2; the D gene is possibly TRBD1 (5 bases). The CDR3 loop spans 11 amino acids. V gave up 7 bases and J gave up 8 bases, with 14 bases separating them. Germline assignment: CDR1 GTSNPN and CDR2 SVGIG (reference sequence). This CDR3 reads CASTVSGGYTF. DNA of the CDR3: TGTGCCTCGACAGTTTCGGGAGGCTACACCTTC.

The chain is built from TRBV7-2 and TRBJ2-4; 11 bases agree with TRBD2. Per the germline V gene, CDR1 is SGHTA and CDR2 is FQGNSA. With 1 base clipped from V and 11 bases from J, the junction kept 4 bases outside the gene matches. The CDR3 is 14 amino acids. For the CDR3, the DNA is TGTGCCAGCAGCTTAGTAACTAGCGGGAGCTTTCAGTACTTC. It translates to CASSLVTSGSFQYF.

This clone was seen just once. This chain connects TRBV19 to TRBJ2-2; TRBD1 might be the D (5 bases). The CDR3 is 14 residues long. V was shortened by 3 bases and J by 5 bases, with 10 bases between the two germline ends. Germline CDR1 and CDR2: LNHDA and SQIVND (reference sequence). The CDR3 protein is CASSIQGWTGELFF. CDR3 bases: TGTGCCAGTAGTATCCAGGGTTGGACCGGGGAGCTGTTTTTT. Drawing the rest from reference TRBV19 and TRBJ2-2, the complete variable domain is DGGITQSPKYLFRKEGQNVTLSCEQNLNHDAMYWYRQDPGQGLRLIYYSQIVNDFQKGDIAEGYSVSREKKESFPLTVTSAQKNPTAFYLCASSIQGWTGELFFGEGSRLTVL.

Of note for this clone: This sample includes further DNA sequences coding for the same CDR3. J is TRBJ2-3 and V is TRBV28; D is ambiguous. The V end was cut by 5 bases, the J end by 3 bases, with 3 bases between. Germline loops: CDR1 MDHEN, CDR2 SYDVKM. The CDR3 has 11 amino acids. CDR3 sequence (DNA): TGTGCCAGCAGTAGAACAGATACGCAGTATTTT. Translated: CASSRTDTQYF.

The J gene is TRBJ2-2, the V gene TRBV28; 15 bases fit TRBD2. This CDR3 contains 15 residues. Germline CDR1 MDHEN, CDR2 SYDVKM. Germline trimming cut 8 bases from V and 4 bases from J; bases unmatched to any gene: 2. CDR3 in DNA: TGTGCCAGCGGGACTAGCGGGAGGAGCACCGGGGAGCTGTTTTTT. Its translation: CASGTSGRSTGELFF.

V gene TRBV28 combines with J gene TRBJ2-5; no definite D call. The J call is uncertain, as TRBJ2-7 better fits the DNA end. CDR3 length equals 14 residues. Germline-derived CDR1 and CDR2 are MDHEN and SYDVKM. This chain's CDR3 is CASSLWSGTDEQYF. Written as DNA, the CDR3 is TGTGCCAGCAGTTTGTGGTCGGGCACAGACGAGCAGTACTTC.

This clone was counted once. The J gene is TRBJ1-2, the V gene TRBV19, with D possibly matching TRBD1 (6 bases). The V and J ends lost 4 bases and 4 bases respectively, with 13 bases between them. The CDR3 is made up of 14 amino acids. Germline V gives CDR1 LNHDA, CDR2 SQIVND (reference sequence). The CDR3 region has the DNA TGTGCCAGTAGTAGGTCAGGGGTGATCTATGGCTACACCTTC. It translates to CASSRSGVIYGYTF. The full variable domain, its missing parts supplied by reference TRBV19 and TRBJ1-2, is DGGITQSPKYLFRKEGQNVTLSCEQNLNHDAMYWYRQDPGQGLRLIYYSQIVNDFQKGDIAEGYSVSREKKESFPLTVTSAQKNPTAFYLCASSRSGVIYGYTFGSGTRLTVV.

The J gene is TRBJ2-2, the V gene TRBV27; a possible D gene is TRBD1 (5 bases). There are 16 residues in the CDR3. Germline V lookup: CDR1 MNHEY, CDR2 SMNVEV (reference sequence). Trimming left V 11 bases short and J 2 bases short, with 21 bases between. CDR3: CAASRVRSANTGELFF. CDR3 bases: TGTGCCGCCAGCAGGGTTCGGTCGGCCAACACCGGGGAGCTGTTTTTT.

The CDR3 nucleotides are TGTGCCAGCTCACGCGCTTCGGGCCTTGAAAAACTGTTTTTT. Amino acids: CASSRASGLEKLFF. V usage is TRBV18 and J usage is TRBJ1-4; D gene unclear. Trimming took 4 bases from V and 7 from J, leaving 13 bases between them. Germline loops: CDR1 KGHSH, CDR2 LQKENI. The CDR3 covers 14 residues.

This clone was observed a handful of times. The chain employs TRBV18 and TRBJ1-1; D possibly corresponds to TRBD1 (6 bases). The CDR3 covers 13 residues. Germline V CDR1 and CDR2: KGHSH, LQKENI. V lost 5 bases and J 1 base, leaving 8 bases between the germline ends. CDR3: CASSRQENTEAFF. The CDR3 coding sequence is TGTGCCAGCTCAAGACAGGAGAACACTGAAGCTTTCTTT.

The gene calls are TRBV28 and TRBJ2-2; the match to TRBD1 covers 8 bases. Germline CDR1 and CDR2: MDHEN and SYDVKM. This CDR3 has 14 amino acids. After removal of 6 bases from V and 5 bases from J, the junction contained 5 bases not matched to a gene. The DNA for the CDR3 is TGTGCCAGCAGAAGGACAGGGAAAACCGGGGAGCTGTTTTTT. Translated, it gives CASRRTGKTGELFF.

The chain couples TRBV4-2 to TRBJ2-2, with D possibly called TRBD1 or TRBD2 (5 bases each). Trimming removed 5 bases at V and 4 bases at J, with 14 bases between. CDR3 length equals 15 residues. Germline CDR1 reads LGHNA; CDR2 reads YNFKEQ. The CDR3 DNA follows: TGTGCCAGCAGCGGCAGGGAGAGTAGCACCGGGGAGCTGTTTTTT. Its protein is CASSGRESSTGELFF.

V gene TRBV28 combines with J gene TRBJ2-1; 11 bases map to TRBD2. The CDR3 sequence is 16 residues long. With V trimmed by 4 bases and J by 6 bases, 8 bases remained unmatched. CDR1 and CDR2 from the germline V gene are MDHEN and SYDVKM. In DNA, the CDR3 is TGTGCCAGCAGTTCCCCCGGGACTAGCGGTTTCAATGAGCAGTTCTTC. Translated: CASSSPGTSGFNEQFF.

J is TRBJ1-2 and V is TRBV27; 7 bases fit TRBD1. Germline CDR1 and CDR2: MNHEY and SMNVEV (reference sequence). V shed 6 bases and J 6 bases; nucleotides not matched to a gene: 10. The CDR3 covers 14 residues. CDR3 residues: CASRKTGFWDGYTF. DNA for the CDR3: TGTGCCAGCAGGAAGACAGGGTTCTGGGATGGCTACACCTTC.

The V gene is TRBV7-3, the J gene TRBJ1-4, with 7 nucleotides matching TRBD1. The CDR3 covers 19 residues. Germline CDR1 is SGHTA and CDR2 is FQGTGA. J was trimmed by 5 bases and V by 0 bases; bases with no gene match: 15. CDR3 in DNA: TGTGCCAGCAGCTTAACGAATTGGGCAGAGGACAGGAAAAATGAAAAACTGTTTTTT. The encoded protein is CASSLTNWAEDRKNEKLFF.